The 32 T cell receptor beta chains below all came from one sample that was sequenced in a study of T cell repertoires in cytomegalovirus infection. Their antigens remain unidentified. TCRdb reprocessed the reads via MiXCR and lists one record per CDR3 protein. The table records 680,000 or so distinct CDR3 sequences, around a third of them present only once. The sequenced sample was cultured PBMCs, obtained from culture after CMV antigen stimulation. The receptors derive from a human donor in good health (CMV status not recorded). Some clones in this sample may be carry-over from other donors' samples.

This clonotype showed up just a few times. The CDR3 here is CASSQVRSPLHF. In nucleotides, the CDR3 is TGTGCCAGCAGCCAGGTCCGTTCACCCCTCCACTTT. V is TRBV7-2 and J is TRBJ1-6; D unclear. Germline-derived CDR1 and CDR2 are SGHTA and FQGNSA. V shed 5 bases and J shed 9 bases, with 8 bases lying between them. This CDR3 contains 12 residues. The whole variable domain, filled in from reference TRBV7-2 and TRBJ1-6, reads GAGVSQSPSNKVTEKGKDVELRCDPISGHTALYWYRQSLGQGLEFLIYFQGNSAPDKSGLPSDRFSAERTGGSVSTLTIQRTQQEDSAVYLCASSQVRSPLHFGNGTRLTVT.

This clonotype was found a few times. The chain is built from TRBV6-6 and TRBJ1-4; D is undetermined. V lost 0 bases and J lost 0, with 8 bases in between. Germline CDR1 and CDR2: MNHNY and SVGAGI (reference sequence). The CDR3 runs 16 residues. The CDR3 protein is CASSYSTPATNEKLFF. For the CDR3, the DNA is TGTGCCAGCAGTTACTCGACTCCCGCAACTAATGAAAAACTGTTTTTT.

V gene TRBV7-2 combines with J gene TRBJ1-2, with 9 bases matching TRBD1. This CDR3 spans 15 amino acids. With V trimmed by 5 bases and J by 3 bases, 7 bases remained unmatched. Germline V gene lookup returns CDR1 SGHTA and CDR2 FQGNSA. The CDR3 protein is CASSPLGDRDYGYTF. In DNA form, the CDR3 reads TGTGCCAGCAGCCCGCTAGGGGACAGGGACTATGGCTACACCTTC.

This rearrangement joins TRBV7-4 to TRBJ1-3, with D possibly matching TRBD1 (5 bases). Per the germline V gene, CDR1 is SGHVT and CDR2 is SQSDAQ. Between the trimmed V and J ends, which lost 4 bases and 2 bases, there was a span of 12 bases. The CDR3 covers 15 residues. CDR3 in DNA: TGTGCCAGCAGCTCCCCGCGGGGGACTGGAAACACCATATATTTT. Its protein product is CASSSPRGTGNTIYF.

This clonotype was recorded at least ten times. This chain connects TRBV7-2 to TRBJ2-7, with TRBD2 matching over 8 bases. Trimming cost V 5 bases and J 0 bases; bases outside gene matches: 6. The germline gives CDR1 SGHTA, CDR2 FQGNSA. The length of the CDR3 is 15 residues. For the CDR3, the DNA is TGTGCCAGCAGCAAAACCGGGGGGGGCTCCTACGAGCAGTACTTC. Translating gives CASSKTGGGSYEQYF.

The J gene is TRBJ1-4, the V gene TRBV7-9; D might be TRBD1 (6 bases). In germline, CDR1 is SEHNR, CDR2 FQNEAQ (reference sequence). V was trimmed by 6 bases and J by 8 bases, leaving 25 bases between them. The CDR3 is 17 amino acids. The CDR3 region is CASRPTDVRGAREKLFF. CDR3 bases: TGTGCCAGCAGACCCACGGATGTTCGGGGGGCGCGGGAAAAACTGTTTTTT. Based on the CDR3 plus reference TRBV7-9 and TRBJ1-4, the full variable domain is DTGVSQNPRHKITKRGQNVTFRCDPISEHNRLYWYRQTLGQGPEFLTYFQNEAQLEKSRLLSDRFSAERPKGSFSTLEIQRTEQGDSAMYLCASRPTDVRGAREKLFFGSGTQLSVL.

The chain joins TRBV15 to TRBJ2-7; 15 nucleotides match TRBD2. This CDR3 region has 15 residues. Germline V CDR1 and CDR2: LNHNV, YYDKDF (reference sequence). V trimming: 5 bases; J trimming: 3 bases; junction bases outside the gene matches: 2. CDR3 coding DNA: TGTGCCACCAGCGGACTAGCGGGAGGGGACTACGAGCAGTACTTC. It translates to CATSGLAGGDYEQYF.

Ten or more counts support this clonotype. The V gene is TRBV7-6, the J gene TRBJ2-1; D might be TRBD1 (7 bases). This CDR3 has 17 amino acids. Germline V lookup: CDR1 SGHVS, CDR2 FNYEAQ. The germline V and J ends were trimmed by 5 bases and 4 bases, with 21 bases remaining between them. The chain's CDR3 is CASSPRGRTGIYNEQFF. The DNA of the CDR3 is TGTGCCAGCAGCCCGAGGGGGAGGACAGGAATATACAATGAGCAGTTCTTC. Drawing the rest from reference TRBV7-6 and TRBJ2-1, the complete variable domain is GAGVSQSPRYKVTKRGQDVALRCDPISGHVSLYWYRQALGQGPEFLTYFNYEAQQDKSGLPNDRFSAERPEGSISTLTIQRTEQRDSAMYRCASSPRGRTGIYNEQFFGPGTRLTVL.

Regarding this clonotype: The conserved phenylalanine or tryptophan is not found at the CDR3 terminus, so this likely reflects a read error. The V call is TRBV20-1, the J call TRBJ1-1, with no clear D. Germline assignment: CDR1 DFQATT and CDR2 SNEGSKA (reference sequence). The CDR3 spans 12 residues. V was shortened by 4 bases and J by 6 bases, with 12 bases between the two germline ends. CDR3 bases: TGCAGTGCTAAGTCTTCGGTGTCTGAAGCTTTCTCT. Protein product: CSAKSSVSEAFS.

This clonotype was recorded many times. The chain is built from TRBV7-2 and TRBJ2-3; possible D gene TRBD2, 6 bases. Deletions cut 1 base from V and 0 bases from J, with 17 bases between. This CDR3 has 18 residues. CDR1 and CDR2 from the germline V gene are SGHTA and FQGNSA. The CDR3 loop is CASSLGIGAGTSTDTQYF. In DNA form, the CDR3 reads TGTGCCAGCAGCTTAGGAATAGGGGCAGGGACTAGCACAGATACGCAGTATTTT.

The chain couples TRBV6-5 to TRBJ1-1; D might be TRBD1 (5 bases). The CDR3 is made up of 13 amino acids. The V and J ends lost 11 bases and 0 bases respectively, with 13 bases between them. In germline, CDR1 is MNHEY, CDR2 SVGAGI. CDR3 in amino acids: CAATGRMNTEAFF. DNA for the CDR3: TGTGCCGCAACGGGACGGATGAACACTGAAGCTTTCTTT.

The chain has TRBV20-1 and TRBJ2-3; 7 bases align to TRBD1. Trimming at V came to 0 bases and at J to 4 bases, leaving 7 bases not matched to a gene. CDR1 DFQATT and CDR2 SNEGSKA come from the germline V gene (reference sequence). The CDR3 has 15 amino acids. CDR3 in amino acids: CSAREVRGLSDTQYF. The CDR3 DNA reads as TGCAGTGCTAGAGAGGTTAGGGGGCTCTCAGATACGCAGTATTTT.

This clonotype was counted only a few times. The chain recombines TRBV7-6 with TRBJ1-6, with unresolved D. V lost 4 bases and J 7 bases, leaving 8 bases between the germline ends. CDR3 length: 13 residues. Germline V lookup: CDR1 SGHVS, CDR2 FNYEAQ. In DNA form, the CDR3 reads TGTGCCAGCAGCTCCCTTCCCAATTCACCCCTCCACTTT. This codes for CASSSLPNSPLHF.

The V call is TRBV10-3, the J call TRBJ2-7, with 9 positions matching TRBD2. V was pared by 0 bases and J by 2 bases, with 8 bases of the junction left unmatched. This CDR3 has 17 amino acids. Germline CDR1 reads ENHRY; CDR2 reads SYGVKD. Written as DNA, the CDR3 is TGTGCCATCAGTGAGTCTGCGGCAGCGGGAGGCCCCTACGAGCAGTACTTC. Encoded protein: CAISESAAAGGPYEQYF.

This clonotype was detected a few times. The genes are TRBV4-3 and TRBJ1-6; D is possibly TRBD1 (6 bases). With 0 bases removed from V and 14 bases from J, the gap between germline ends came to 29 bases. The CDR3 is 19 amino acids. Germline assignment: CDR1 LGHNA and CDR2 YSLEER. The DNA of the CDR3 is TGCGCCAGCAGCCAAGACAGCAGACGGGGGGACACGGGGATAATATCCCTCCACTTT. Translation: CASSQDSRRGDTGIISLHF.

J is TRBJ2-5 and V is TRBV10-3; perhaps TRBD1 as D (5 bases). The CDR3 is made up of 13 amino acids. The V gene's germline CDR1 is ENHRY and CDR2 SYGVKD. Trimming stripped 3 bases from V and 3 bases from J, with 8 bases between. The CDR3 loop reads CAISDRTKETQYF. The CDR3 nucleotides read TGTGCCATCAGTGACAGGACAAAAGAGACCCAGTACTTC.

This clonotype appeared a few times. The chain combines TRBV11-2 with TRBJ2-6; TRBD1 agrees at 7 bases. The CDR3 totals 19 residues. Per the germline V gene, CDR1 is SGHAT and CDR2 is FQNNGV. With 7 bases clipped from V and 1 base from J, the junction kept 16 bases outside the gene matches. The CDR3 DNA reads TGTGCCAGCAAACAAATGACAGGGATTGTTACTTCTGGGGCCAACGTCCTGACTTTC. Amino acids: CASKQMTGIVTSGANVLTF.

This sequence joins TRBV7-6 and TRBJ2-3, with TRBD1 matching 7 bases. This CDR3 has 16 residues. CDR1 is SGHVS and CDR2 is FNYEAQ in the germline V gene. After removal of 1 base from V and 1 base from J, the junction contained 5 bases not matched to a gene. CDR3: CASSLGQGYRTDTQYF. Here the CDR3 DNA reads TGTGCCAGCAGCTTAGGACAGGGATATCGCACAGATACGCAGTATTTT.

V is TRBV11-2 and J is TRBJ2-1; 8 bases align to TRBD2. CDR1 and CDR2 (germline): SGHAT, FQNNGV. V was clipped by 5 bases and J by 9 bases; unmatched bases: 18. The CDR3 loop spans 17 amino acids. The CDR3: CASSPRGRGAIVSEQFF. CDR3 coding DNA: TGTGCCAGCAGCCCGCGGGGGCGGGGGGCGATAGTTAGTGAGCAGTTCTTC.

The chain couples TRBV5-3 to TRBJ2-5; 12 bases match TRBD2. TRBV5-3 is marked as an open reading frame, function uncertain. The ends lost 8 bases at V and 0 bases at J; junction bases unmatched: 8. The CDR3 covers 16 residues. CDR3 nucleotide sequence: TGTGCCAGCAGCAGCGGACTAGCGGGACACCAAGAGACCCAGTACTTC. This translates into CASSSGLAGHQETQYF.

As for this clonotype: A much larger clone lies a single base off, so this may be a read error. The CDR3 spells CASSPTGGTIDNEQFF. The DNA of the CDR3 is TGTGCCAGCAGCCCCACTGGAGGGACTATCGACAATGAGCAGTTCTTC. This chain uses TRBV7-2 with TRBJ2-1; TRBD2 aligns across 7 bases. J gave up 5 bases and V 5 bases, and 12 bases lay outside the gene matches. The length of the CDR3 is 16 residues. The germline V gene encodes CDR1 SGHTA and CDR2 FQGNSA.

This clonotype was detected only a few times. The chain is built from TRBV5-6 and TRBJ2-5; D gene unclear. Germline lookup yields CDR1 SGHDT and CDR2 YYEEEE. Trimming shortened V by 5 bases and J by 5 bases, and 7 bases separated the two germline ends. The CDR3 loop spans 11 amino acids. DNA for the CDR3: TGTGCCAGCAGAACATGGGAGACCCAGTACTTC. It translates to CASRTWETQYF. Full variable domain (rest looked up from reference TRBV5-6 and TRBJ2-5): DAGVTQSPTHLIKTRGQQVTLRCSPKSGHDTVSWYQQALGQGPQFIFQYYEEEERQRGNFPDRFSGHQFPNYSSELNVNALLLGDSALYLCASRTWETQYFGPGTRLLVL.

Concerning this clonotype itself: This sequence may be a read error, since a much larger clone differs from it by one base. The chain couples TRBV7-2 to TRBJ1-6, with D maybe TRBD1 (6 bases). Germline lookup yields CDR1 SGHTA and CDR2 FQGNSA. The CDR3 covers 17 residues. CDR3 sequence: CATSLLPGGARNSPLHF. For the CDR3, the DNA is TGTGCCACCAGCTTACTCCCCGGGGGCGCAAGGAATTCACCCCTCCACTTT.

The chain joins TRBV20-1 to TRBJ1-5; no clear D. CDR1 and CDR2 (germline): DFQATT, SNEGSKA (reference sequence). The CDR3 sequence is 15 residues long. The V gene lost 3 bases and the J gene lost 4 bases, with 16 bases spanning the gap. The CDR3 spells CSARELGSFNQPQHF. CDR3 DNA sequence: TGCAGTGCTAGGGAGTTGGGGAGTTTTAATCAGCCCCAGCATTTT.

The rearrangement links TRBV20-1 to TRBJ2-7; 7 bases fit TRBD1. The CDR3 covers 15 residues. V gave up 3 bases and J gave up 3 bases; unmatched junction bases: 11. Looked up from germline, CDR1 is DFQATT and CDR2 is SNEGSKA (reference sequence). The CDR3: CSASIYRTGDYEQYF. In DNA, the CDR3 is TGCAGTGCTAGTATATATCGGACAGGAGACTACGAGCAGTACTTC.

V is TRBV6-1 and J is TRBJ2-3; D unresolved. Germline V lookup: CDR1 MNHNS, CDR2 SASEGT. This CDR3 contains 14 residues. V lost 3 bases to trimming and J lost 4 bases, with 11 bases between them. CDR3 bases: TGTGCCAGCAGTGAGACCGACCGGGCAGATACGCAGTATTTT. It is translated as CASSETDRADTQYF.

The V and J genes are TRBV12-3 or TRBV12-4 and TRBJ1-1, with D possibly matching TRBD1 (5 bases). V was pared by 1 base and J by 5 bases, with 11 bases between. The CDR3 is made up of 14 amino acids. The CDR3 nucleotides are TGTGCCAGCAGTTTAGAGGGGTCAGGGACTGAAGCTTTCTTT. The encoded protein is CASSLEGSGTEAFF.

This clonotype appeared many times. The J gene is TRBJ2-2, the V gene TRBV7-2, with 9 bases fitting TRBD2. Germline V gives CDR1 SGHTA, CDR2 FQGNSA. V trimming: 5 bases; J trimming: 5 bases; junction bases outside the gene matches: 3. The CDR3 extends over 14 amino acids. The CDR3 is CASSMTSGTGELFF. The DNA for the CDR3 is TGTGCCAGCAGCATGACTAGCGGAACCGGGGAGCTGTTTTTT.

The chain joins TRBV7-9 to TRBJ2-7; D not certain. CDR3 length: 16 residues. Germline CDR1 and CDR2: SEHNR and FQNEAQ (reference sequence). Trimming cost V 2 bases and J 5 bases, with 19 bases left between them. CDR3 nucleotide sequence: TGTGCCAGCAGCTTAATTGGCGTTGGTAGCTCAAACGAGCAGTACTTC. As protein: CASSLIGVGSSNEQYF.

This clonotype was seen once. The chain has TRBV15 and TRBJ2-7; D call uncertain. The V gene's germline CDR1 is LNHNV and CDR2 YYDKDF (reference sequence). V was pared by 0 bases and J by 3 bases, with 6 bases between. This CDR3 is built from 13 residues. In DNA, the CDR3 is TGTGCCACCAGCAGAGATCAGGTCTACGAGCAGTACTTC. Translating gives CATSRDQVYEQYF. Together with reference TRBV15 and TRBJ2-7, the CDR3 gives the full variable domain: DAMVIQNPRYQVTQFGKPVTLSCSQTLNHNVMYWYQQKSSQAPKLLFHYYDKDFNNEADTPDNFQSRRPNTSFCFLDIRSPGLGDTAMYLCATSRDQVYEQYFGPGTRLTVT.

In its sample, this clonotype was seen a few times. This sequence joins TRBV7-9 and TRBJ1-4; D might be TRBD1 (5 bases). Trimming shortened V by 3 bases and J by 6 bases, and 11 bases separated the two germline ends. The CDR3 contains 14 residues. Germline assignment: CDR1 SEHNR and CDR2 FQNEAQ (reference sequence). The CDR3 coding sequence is TGTGCCAGCAGCTTCGACAGCTTAGATGAAAAACTGTTTTTT. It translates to CASSFDSLDEKLFF.

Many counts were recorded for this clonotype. The CDR3 region is CASSSSRVNTEAFF. CDR3 DNA: TGTGCCAGCAGCTCCTCCAGGGTGAACACTGAAGCTTTCTTT. J is TRBJ1-1 and V is TRBV7-6, with a possible D match to TRBD1 (5 bases). Germline V gives CDR1 SGHVS, CDR2 FNYEAQ. With 4 bases removed from V and 0 bases from J, the gap between germline ends came to 9 bases. This CDR3 is 14 amino acids long.